Listed below are T cell receptor beta chains from one sample, sequenced in a study of T-cell reconstitution after alpha-beta-depleted transplantation in children. TCRdb reprocessed the PCR reads with MiXCR, giving one entry per CDR3 protein. Of about 540,000 distinct CDR3 sequences in the sample, 18% were seen once. The material was PBMCs from the stem cell graft donor, obtained from the stem cell graft. The receptors were sampled from a human donor who donated a stem cell graft to a child with acute lymphoblastic leukemia. Both conserved end residues are part of each CDR3. The D gene is left open where the match is weak. For some rows the clone size is stated as once, few or many, or as a class when expanded; others skip it.

TRBJ2-7 TRBV7-9 . . CASSLARPYSYEQYF TGTGCCAGCAGCTTAGCGAGACCGTATTCCTACGAGCAGTACTTC
TRBJ1-1 TRBV7-9 . . CAGPGKDTEAFF TGTGCCGGCCCCGGTAAGGACACTGAAGCTTTCTTT
TRBJ2-2 TRBV29-1 . few CSVVAGNTGELFF TGCAGCGTTGTGGCAGGGAACACCGGGGAGCTGTTTTTT
TRBJ2-7 TRBV20-1 . . CSARDPPKPVPLGPEQYF TGCAGTGCTAGAGATCCCCCAAAACCGGTCCCCCTGGGGCCCGAGCAGTACTTC
TRBJ1-3 TRBV15 . few CATSRDRRISGNTIYF TGTGCCACCAGCAGAGATAGAAGGATATCTGGAAACACCATATATTTT
TRBJ1-1 TRBV11-2 TRBD1 few CASSGDRVKAFF TGTGCCAGCAGCGGGGACAGGGTCAAAGCTTTCTTT
TRBJ1-2 TRBV12-3/TRBV12-4 . many CASSPGQYYGYTF TGTGCCAGCAGCCCCGGCCAGTACTATGGCTACACCTTC
TRBJ1-2 TRBV4-2 . . CASSQEGSGNYGYTF TGTGCCAGCAGCCAAGAAGGGTCAGGAAACTATGGCTACACCTTC
TRBJ1-2 TRBV20-1 TRBD1 . CSAKTTGVGNGYTF TGCAGTGCTAAGACGACAGGGGTGGGGAATGGCTACACCTTC
TRBJ2-7 TRBV5-1 . few CASSVRRSSSYEQYF TGCGCCAGCAGTGTTCGTCGGAGCAGCTCCTACGAGCAGTACTTC
TRBJ2-2 TRBV29-1 TRBD1 few CSVEDRSTGELFF TGCAGCGTTGAGGACAGGAGCACCGGGGAGCTGTTTTTT
TRBJ2-5 TRBV12-3/TRBV12-4 . . CASSLGEGGKETQYF TGTGCCAGCAGTTTAGGAGAGGGTGGGAAGGAGACCCAGTACTTC
TRBJ1-6 TRBV6-1 . few CASRDASPLHF TGTGCCAGCAGGGACGCCTCACCCCTCCACTTT
TRBJ2-3 TRBV5-5 . few CASSWLTSLDTQYF TGTGCCAGCAGCTGGCTAACTAGCCTAGATACGCAGTATTTT
TRBJ2-5 TRBV4-1 TRBD2 . CASRSGIGGRASETQYF TGCGCCAGCAGGTCTGGGATTGGTGGGAGGGCCTCGGAGACCCAGTACTTC
TRBJ2-3 TRBV10-3 . many CAITAQGASTDTQYF TGTGCCATCACTGCACAGGGTGCTAGCACAGATACGCAGTATTTT
TRBJ2-2 TRBV7-7 TRBD2 few CASSPQRAGGTGELFF TGTGCCAGCAGCCCCCAGAGAGCGGGAGGTACCGGGGAGCTGTTTTTT
TRBJ2-7 TRBV18 TRBD2 few CASSPRLVAGPSQIYEQYF TGTGCCAGCTCACCCCGCTTGGTAGCGGGACCTAGCCAGATTTACGAGCAGTACTTC
TRBJ1-2 TRBV9 TRBD1 . CASSGDRGYNGYTF TGTGCCAGCAGCGGGGACAGGGGCTACAATGGCTACACCTTC
TRBJ2-7 TRBV20-1 TRBD1 once CSARRTGVYEQYF TGCAGTGCTAGGCGGACAGGAGTCTACGAGCAGTACTTC
TRBJ2-7 TRBV27 . . CASSLSGRRSYEQYF TGTGCCAGCAGTTTGTCGGGTCGCCGCTCCTACGAGCAGTACTTC
TRBJ2-7 TRBV2 . few CASRGEGSYQQYF TGTGCCAGCAGGGGAGAAGGGTCGTATCAGCAGTACTTC
TRBJ2-2 TRBV5-1 TRBD2 few CASSYRTSGSRSTGELFF TGCGCCAGCAGCTACCGGACTAGCGGGAGTCGTTCCACCGGGGAGCTGTTTTTT
TRBJ2-5 TRBV19 . . CASGVPQETQYF TGTGCCTCGGGGGTCCCTCAAGAGACCCAGTACTTC
TRBJ1-2 TRBV24-1 . few CATSDRNMGRGFYGYTF TGTGCCACCAGTGATCGGAATATGGGTCGAGGATTCTATGGCTACACCTTC
TRBJ2-5 TRBV2 . many CASQRSWAQETQYF TGTGCCAGCCAACGTAGCTGGGCTCAAGAGACCCAGTACTTC
TRBJ2-3 TRBV28 . few CASSLYRDTDTQYF TGTGCCAGCAGTTTATATCGCGACACAGATACGCAGTATTTT
TRBJ1-2 TRBV12-3/TRBV12-4 . few CASNRELRGYTF TGTGCCAGCAACAGGGAACTAAGGGGCTACACCTTC
TRBJ2-7 TRBV6-2/TRBV6-3 . . CASSYLEIGSYEQYF TGTGCCAGCAGTTACCTAGAGATTGGGTCCTACGAGCAGTACTTC
TRBJ2-1 TRBV4-1 TRBD2 few CASSQARTSGRNEQFF TGCGCCAGCAGCCAAGCGCGGACTAGCGGGAGGAATGAGCAGTTCTTC
TRBJ2-7 TRBV27 TRBD2 . CASRPGTSGTYEQYF TGTGCCAGCAGACCAGGGACTAGCGGAACCTACGAGCAGTACTTC
TRBJ2-1 TRBV30 . . CAWSQSGEQFF TGTGCCTGGAGTCAAAGCGGGGAGCAGTTCTTC
TRBJ2-7 TRBV15 TRBD1 . CATSRDAFQDRGPQQYF TGTGCCACCAGCAGAGACGCGTTCCAGGACAGGGGGCCACAGCAGTACTTC
TRBJ2-3 TRBV27 TRBD2 . CASSLWAGRDTQYF TGTGCCAGCAGTTTATGGGCCGGGAGGGATACGCAGTATTTT
TRBJ2-3 TRBV12-3/TRBV12-4 TRBD2 . CASSFRASGYTDTQYF TGTGCCAGCAGTTTTCGGGCTAGCGGGTACACAGATACGCAGTATTTT
TRBJ2-1 TRBV12-3/TRBV12-4 . . CASSPEGGANNEQFF TGTGCCAGCAGCCCAGAAGGGGGGGCAAACAATGAGCAGTTCTTC
TRBJ2-7 TRBV7-9 . few CASLADAAYEQYF TGTGCCAGCTTAGCGGATGCTGCCTACGAGCAGTACTTC
TRBJ1-3 TRBV11-2 . . CASRLRNTIYF TGTGCCAGCAGGCTTAGAAACACCATATATTTT
TRBJ2-3 TRBV5-1 TRBD2 . CASSLAGATDTQYF TGCGCCAGCAGCCTAGCGGGAGCAACAGATACGCAGTATTTT
TRBJ1-4 TRBV10-2 TRBD1 few CASRTGGFGNEKLFF TGCGCCAGCAGGACAGGGGGCTTCGGTAATGAAAAACTGTTTTTT
TRBJ2-6 TRBV5-1 . . CASSLGTGSGANVLTF TGCGCCAGCAGCTTGGGCACGGGATCTGGGGCCAACGTCCTGACTTTC